The 8 T cell receptor beta chains in this list originate from one sample, sequenced in a study of beta chain features in type 1 diabetes. The whole isolated RNA underwent reverse transcription, so sequencing captured expressed TCRB transcripts. TCRdb's table, derived via immunoSEQ multiplex PCR, lists solely in-frame clones and lacks some. The sample lists under 950,000 clones, roughly 15% seen once, with around 0.02% in the top ten. Sequencing was performed on naive CD4+ T cells from blood. The receptors shown here come from a woman between 18 and 30 years old in good health.

V is TRBV7-2 and J is TRBJ2-3, with a possible D match to TRBD2 (5 bases). Germline values: CDR1 SGHTA, CDR2 FQGNSA. This CDR3 is 16 amino acids long. V shed 3 bases and J shed 6 bases, with 19 bases lying between them. The CDR3 is CASSFITGSVFDTQYF. The DNA of the CDR3 is TGTGCCAGCAGCTTTATTACGGGATCGGTTTTCGATACGCAGTATTTT.

The chain combines TRBV7-2 with TRBJ2-7, with D perhaps assigned TRBD1 or TRBD2 (5 bases each). V dropped 5 bases and J dropped 2 bases, with 16 bases sitting between them. The germline V gene encodes CDR1 SGHTA and CDR2 FQGNSA. The CDR3 totals 15 residues. The CDR3 DNA follows: TGTGCCAGCAGCCCATCTGGGGGTTCCCCCTACGAGCAGTACTTC. This sequence encodes CASSPSGGSPYEQYF.

This clone was seen a few times. This rearrangement joins TRBV7-9 to TRBJ1-4; D uncertain. The length of the CDR3 is 15 residues. CDR1 and CDR2 (germline): SEHNR, FQNEAQ (reference sequence). Trimming cost V 1 base and J 0 bases, with 6 bases left between them. CDR3 loop: CASSLDGATNEKLFF. The DNA for the CDR3 is TGTGCCAGCAGCTTAGATGGAGCAACTAATGAAAAACTGTTTTTT.

This chain uses TRBV28 with TRBJ2-1; 10 bases are a match to TRBD1. This CDR3 contains 15 residues. Trimming cost V 5 bases and J 6 bases; bases outside gene matches: 7. Per the germline V gene, CDR1 is MDHEN and CDR2 is SYDVKM. CDR3: CASSLLTGGLNEQFF. As DNA, the CDR3 is TGTGCCAGCAGTCTTCTGACAGGGGGCCTCAATGAGCAGTTCTTC.

This clone was seen more than once but under ten times. The rearrangement uses TRBV4-1 and TRBJ2-1; D ambiguous. In germline, CDR1 is MGHRA, CDR2 YSYEKL. The CDR3 extends over 15 amino acids. The V and J ends lost 2 bases and 2 bases respectively, with 10 bases between them. The CDR3 nucleotides read TGCGCCAGCAGCCAATTAAGGCCTCCCTACAATGAGCAGTTCTTC. This translates into CASSQLRPPYNEQFF.

The V call is TRBV5-1, the J call TRBJ2-5; D tentatively reads TRBD1 or TRBD2 (6 bases each). The CDR3 runs to 17 residues. Germline CDR1 SGHRS, CDR2 YFSETQ. V was shortened by 3 bases and J by 5 bases, with 23 bases between the two germline ends. CDR3 sequence: CASSSVPGHSRGETQYF. CDR3 DNA sequence: TGCGCCAGCAGCTCAGTCCCGGGACATTCTCGGGGGGAGACCCAGTACTTC.

The chain carries TRBV13 and TRBJ2-7; 8 nucleotides agree with TRBD1. J lost 2 bases, V lost 5 bases, and 5 bases had no gene match. In germline, CDR1 is PRHDT, CDR2 FYEKMQ (reference sequence). The length of the CDR3 is 14 residues. The CDR3, as DNA: TGTGCCAGCAGCCCCCCGACAGGGGCCTACGAGCAGTACTTC. As protein: CASSPPTGAYEQYF. Together with reference TRBV13 and TRBJ2-7, the CDR3 gives the full variable domain: AAGVIQSPRHLIKEKRETATLKCYPIPRHDTVYWYQQGPGQDPQFLISFYEKMQSDKGSIPDRFSAQQFSDYHSELNMSSLELGDSALYFCASSPPTGAYEQYFGPGTRLTVT.

There are a few counts of this clone. The chain carries TRBV28 and TRBJ2-7, with D perhaps TRBD2 (5 bases). V was trimmed by 5 bases and J by 5 bases, leaving 22 bases between them. The CDR3 extends over 16 amino acids. Looked up from germline, CDR1 is MDHEN and CDR2 is SYDVKM. The DNA of the CDR3 is TGTGCCAGCAGTCCCCGGGAAACCGCTTTATTCCACGAGCAGTACTTC. This sequence encodes CASSPRETALFHEQYF.